Following are 23 T cell receptor beta chains from one sample sequenced in a study of response to subunit inactivated influenza vaccine. Using its own MiXCR run on the RT-PCR reads, TCRdb lists one record per CDR3 protein. The sample holds about 480,000 distinct CDR3 sequences, less than 30% seen once. Source: CD4+ T cells sorted from PBMCs, taken 5 days after vaccination. Source of these receptors: a man in his fifties or sixties who received an inactivated influenza vaccine.

This clonotype was counted a single time. The gene calls are TRBV28 and TRBJ2-2; 10 bases match TRBD2. V was pared by 3 bases and J by 1 base, with 20 bases of the junction left unmatched. CDR1 is MDHEN, CDR2 SYDVKM, per germline. The CDR3 spans 22 residues. The CDR3 DNA follows: TGTGCCAGCAGTTTCACAATCTATGGTGGAGCGGGAGGGCCGGGGAACACCGGGGAGCTGTTTTTT. This gives the protein CASSFTIYGGAGGPGNTGELFF.

This clonotype was picked up a small number of times. The chain uses TRBV5-1 and TRBJ1-1; possible D gene TRBD1, 5 bases. Trimming pared 7 bases from V and 0 bases from J, leaving 16 bases between. The germline V gene encodes CDR1 SGHRS and CDR2 YFSETQ. The CDR3 is made up of 15 amino acids. The CDR3 DNA reads as TGCGCCAGCCAACCAGGGTCGGGAATGAACACTGAAGCTTTCTTT. This gives the protein CASQPGSGMNTEAFF.

The rearrangement uses TRBV20-1 and TRBJ2-5, with 7 bases fitting TRBD1. Germline CDR1 DFQATT, CDR2 SNEGSKA (reference sequence). Trimming cost V 1 base and J 3 bases; bases outside gene matches: 2. The CDR3 runs 13 residues. In DNA form, the CDR3 reads TGCAGTGCTAGAGTAACAGGGGAAGAGACCCAGTACTTC. Its translation is CSARVTGEETQYF.

The chain links TRBV19 to TRBJ2-3; 9 bases agree with TRBD1. Germline values: CDR1 LNHDA, CDR2 SQIVND (reference sequence). The CDR3 has 15 residues. Trimming removed 6 bases from V and 4 bases from J; junction bases left unmatched: 8. CDR3 loop: CASRPTGGSADTQYF. CDR3 DNA sequence: TGTGCCAGTAGACCGACAGGGGGATCCGCAGATACGCAGTATTTT.

The chain recombines TRBV29-1 with TRBJ2-4; 10 bases agree with TRBD1. The CDR3 has 13 residues. Germline trimming cut 6 bases from V and 5 bases from J; bases unmatched to any gene: 4. Looked up from germline, CDR1 is SQVTM and CDR2 is ANQGSEA. DNA for the CDR3: TGCAGCGTGAAAGACAGGGGGCAAAACATTCAGTACTTC. Amino acids: CSVKDRGQNIQYF. Full variable domain (rest looked up from reference TRBV29-1 and TRBJ2-4): SAVISQKPSRDICQRGTSLTIQCQVDSQVTMMFWYRQQPGQSLTLIATANQGSEATYESGFVIDKFPISRPNLTFSTLTVSNMSPEDSSIYLCSVKDRGQNIQYFGAGTRLSVL.

This clonotype was counted between two and nine times. The chain uses TRBV11-2 and TRBJ2-5; D may be TRBD1 (6 bases). Germline-derived CDR1 and CDR2 are SGHAT and FQNNGV. The CDR3 has 14 amino acids. V lost 5 bases and J 4 bases, leaving 14 bases between the germline ends. CDR3 sequence reads: CASSPRQAGETQYF. CDR3 sequence (DNA): TGTGCCAGCAGCCCCAGACAGGCCGGAGAGACCCAGTACTTC.

The chain is built from TRBV4-3 and TRBJ2-1; 8 nucleotides agree with TRBD1. Unmatched junction bases numbered 8, after V lost 1 base and J lost 0 bases. Germline loops: CDR1 LGHNA, CDR2 YSLEER. The CDR3 has 18 amino acids. The CDR3 DNA reads as TGCGCCAGCAGCCAAGCCACGCAGGGGGCTTACTCCTACAATGAGCAGTTCTTC. Translating it yields CASSQATQGAYSYNEQFF.

This clonotype was counted between two and nine times. The chain combines TRBV5-1 with TRBJ2-1, with D tentatively TRBD1 or TRBD2 (5 bases each). From germline, CDR1 is SGHRS and CDR2 YFSETQ. The germline V and J ends were trimmed by 5 bases and 5 bases, with 11 bases remaining between them. This CDR3 spans 13 amino acids. The CDR3 DNA reads as TGCGCCAGCAGACCGGGACCGAACAATGAGCAGTTCTTC. Amino acids: CASRPGPNNEQFF.

The chain combines TRBV29-1 with TRBJ2-4, with 8 bases fitting TRBD2. This CDR3 spans 14 amino acids. With 4 bases clipped from V and 6 bases from J, the junction kept 8 bases outside the gene matches. Germline-derived CDR1 and CDR2 are SQVTM and ANQGSEA. In DNA form, the CDR3 reads TGCAGCGTTGGGGCGGGGGGCCCCGGAAACATTCAGTACTTC. This translates into CSVGAGGPGNIQYF.

The chain is built from TRBV7-8 and TRBJ2-7; a possible D gene is TRBD2 (6 bases). Deletions cut 6 bases from V and 3 bases from J, with 18 bases between. Germline V lookup: CDR1 SGHVS, CDR2 FQNEAQ. The CDR3 length is 15 residues. The CDR3 nucleotides are TGTGCCAGCAGACCCTCCGCGGGGACCGACTACGAGCAGTACTTC. It translates to CASRPSAGTDYEQYF.

CDR3 bases: TGCAGTGCTAGATGGCGGGTTACAGATACGCAGTATTTT. It codes for CSARWRVTDTQYF. The chain carries TRBV20-1 and TRBJ2-3, with D possibly matching TRBD2 (5 bases). From germline, CDR1 is DFQATT and CDR2 SNEGSKA (reference sequence). This CDR3 has 13 residues. V shed 2 bases and J shed 3 bases, with 9 bases lying between them.

This clonotype was seen a handful of times. The chain joins TRBV5-1 to TRBJ1-6; D unclear. This CDR3 is built from 14 residues. The germline gives CDR1 SGHRS, CDR2 YFSETQ. V was cut by 0 bases and J by 9 bases, with 10 bases left in between. The CDR3 DNA sequence: TGCGCCAGCAGCTTGGGGATTCCGGGTTCACCCCTCCACTTT. Translated: CASSLGIPGSPLHF.

This clonotype occurred a few times. V is TRBV12-3 or TRBV12-4 and J is TRBJ2-7, with D perhaps assigned TRBD1 or TRBD2 (6 bases each). Deletions cut 5 bases from V and 4 bases from J, with 15 bases between. The CDR3 has 14 amino acids. The CDR3 here is CASSPWGAIYEQYF. The CDR3, as DNA: TGTGCCAGCAGTCCCTGGGGGGCCATTTACGAGCAGTACTTC.

J is TRBJ1-2 and V is TRBV6-1; no firm D call. Germline values: CDR1 MNHNS, CDR2 SASEGT. V lost 1 base to trimming and J lost 6 bases, with 6 bases between them. CDR3 length: 12 amino acids. CDR3 in amino acids: CASSEVKNGYTF. CDR3 bases: TGTGCCAGCAGTGAAGTAAAGAATGGCTACACCTTC.

This clonotype has just a few counts. The chain joins TRBV4-2 to TRBJ2-3, with 8 bases matching TRBD2. J lost 6 bases, V lost 1 base, and 12 bases had no gene match. The CDR3 has 17 residues. Germline CDR1 LGHNA, CDR2 YNFKEQ. The CDR3 loop reads CASSQVVSGAYLDTQYF. CDR3 sequence (DNA): TGTGCCAGCAGCCAAGTGGTTAGCGGGGCCTACCTTGATACGCAGTATTTT.

This clonotype has only a few counts. The gene calls are TRBV6-5 and TRBJ2-7, with D unclear. The germline V and J ends were trimmed by 8 bases and 5 bases, with 10 bases remaining between them. This CDR3 has 11 amino acids. Germline V gives CDR1 MNHEY, CDR2 SVGAGI. In nucleotides, the CDR3 is TGTGCCAGCGGTCCGATCCACGAGCAGTACTTC. It yields the protein CASGPIHEQYF.

This clonotype was observed a few times. This rearrangement joins TRBV7-2 to TRBJ2-1, with TRBD2 matching 10 bases. V gave up 1 base and J gave up 7 bases; unmatched junction bases: 4. Germline loops: CDR1 SGHTA, CDR2 FQGNSA. There are 15 residues in the CDR3. The CDR3 nucleotides are TGTGCCAGCAGCTTAGATGGACTAGCGGTAAATGAGCAGTTCTTC. This gives the protein CASSLDGLAVNEQFF.

The J gene is TRBJ2-7, the V gene TRBV5-4, with D uncertain. V was pared by 3 bases and J by 4 bases, with 11 bases between. The CDR3 is made up of 13 amino acids. The germline gives CDR1 SGHNT, CDR2 YYREEE (reference sequence). The CDR3 spells CASSSVAEYEQYF. CDR3 DNA: TGTGCCAGCAGCTCCGTGGCAGAGTACGAGCAGTACTTC.

This clonotype was seen a few times. The chain couples TRBV11-2 to TRBJ2-3; D is unclear. This CDR3 comprises 15 residues. V lost 3 bases to trimming and J lost 0 bases, with 10 bases between them. In germline, CDR1 is SGHAT, CDR2 FQNNGV. Here the CDR3 DNA reads TGTGCCAGCAGCTTCGGACGTTCTAGCACAGATACGCAGTATTTT. This sequence encodes CASSFGRSSTDTQYF. The whole variable domain, remainder taken from reference TRBV11-2 and TRBJ2-3, is EAGVAQSPRYKIIEKRQSVAFWCNPISGHATLYWYQQILGQGPKLLIQFQNNGVVDDSQLPKDRFSAERLKGVDSTLKIQPAKLEDSAVYLCASSFGRSSTDTQYFGPGTRLTVL.

The V call is TRBV20-1, the J call TRBJ2-1; 14 bases agree with TRBD2. V lost 5 bases to trimming and J lost 9 bases; unmatched junction nucleotides: 6. The germline CDR1 and CDR2 sequences are DFQATT and SNEGSKA (reference sequence). The CDR3 consists of 14 residues. The CDR3 bases are TGCAGTGCTGGGACTAGCGGGAGTGTCCGTGAGCAGTTCTTC. It yields the protein CSAGTSGSVREQFF.

This clonotype was seen once. The chain combines TRBV20-1 with TRBJ2-2; D uncertain. This CDR3 contains 14 residues. Per germline, CDR1 DFQATT and CDR2 SNEGSKA (reference sequence). The V and J ends lost 3 bases and 10 bases respectively, with 18 bases between them. The CDR3 spells CSASFLRGLEELFF. CDR3 bases: TGCAGTGCTAGCTTTCTTCGCGGCCTTGAGGAGCTGTTTTTT.

The chain has TRBV20-1 and TRBJ2-3; 10 bases line up with TRBD2. The CDR3 is made up of 12 amino acids. CDR1 is DFQATT, CDR2 SNEGSKA, per germline (reference sequence). V was pared by 3 bases and J by 6 bases, with 0 bases of the junction left unmatched. CDR3 protein: CSARGLADTQYF. As DNA, the CDR3 is TGCAGTGCTAGGGGACTAGCGGATACGCAGTATTTT.

The chain links TRBV9 to TRBJ1-1; D is possibly TRBD1 (5 bases). The CDR3 spans 12 residues. Germline CDR1 reads SGDLS; CDR2 reads YYNGEE. V lost 0 bases, J lost 8 bases, and 8 bases lay in between. This CDR3 reads CASSVVQGEAFF. DNA of the CDR3: TGTGCCAGCAGCGTAGTTCAGGGAGAAGCTTTCTTT.